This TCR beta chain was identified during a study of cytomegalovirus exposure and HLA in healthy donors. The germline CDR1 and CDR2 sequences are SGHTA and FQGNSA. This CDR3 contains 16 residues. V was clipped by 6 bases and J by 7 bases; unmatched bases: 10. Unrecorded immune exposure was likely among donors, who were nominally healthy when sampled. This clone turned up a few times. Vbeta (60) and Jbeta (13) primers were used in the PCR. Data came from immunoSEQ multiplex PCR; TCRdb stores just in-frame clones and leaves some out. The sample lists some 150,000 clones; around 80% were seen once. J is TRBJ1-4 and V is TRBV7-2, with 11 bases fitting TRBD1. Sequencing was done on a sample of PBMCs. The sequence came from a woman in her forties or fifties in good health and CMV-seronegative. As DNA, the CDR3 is TGTGCCAGCAGTACCGGCCAAGGACAGGGGGCTGAAAAACTGTTTTTT. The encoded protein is CASSTGQGQGAEKLFF.